This entry lists 3 T cell receptor beta chains sequenced from one sample in a study of T cell repertoires in cytomegalovirus infection. In TCRdb, the reads were re-called with MiXCR into one record per CDR3 protein. Of hundreds of thousands of distinct CDR3 sequences in the sample, roughly 24% were seen once. The source material was CD8+ T cells from PBMCs. All receptors derive from a human donor in good health (CMV status not recorded). Some clones in this sample may be carry-over from other donors' samples.

This chain connects TRBV28 to TRBJ1-2; D is undetermined. Between the trimmed V and J ends, which lost 11 bases and 4 bases, there was a span of 11 bases. Germline lookup yields CDR1 MDHEN and CDR2 SYDVKM. The CDR3 is 11 amino acids. The CDR3 here is CAVPGAYGYTF. DNA for the CDR3: TGTGCCGTTCCCGGAGCCTATGGCTACACCTTC.

J is TRBJ2-7 and V is TRBV28, with D maybe TRBD2 (6 bases). Germline V gene lookup returns CDR1 MDHEN and CDR2 SYDVKM. The germline V and J ends were trimmed by 3 bases and 5 bases, with 11 bases remaining between them. The CDR3 loop spans 13 amino acids. The CDR3 is CASSFSGLHEQYV. In DNA form, the CDR3 reads TGTGCCAGCAGTTTCTCGGGACTCCACGAGCAGTACGTC.

This clonotype has only a few counts. The chain is built from TRBV5-1 and TRBJ2-3, with TRBD2 as a possible D gene (5 bases). CDR1 is SGHRS, CDR2 YFSETQ, per germline. CDR3 length equals 16 residues. V lost 5 bases, J lost 2 bases, and 18 bases lay in between. The DNA for the CDR3 is TGCGCCAGCAGAAGGAGCGGTGGGGAGTTCACAGATACGCAGTATTTT. This encodes CASRRSGGEFTDTQYF.